The rows below give T cell receptor beta chains drawn from one sample of a study of blood T cell repertoires in COVID-19. Sequenced by immunoSEQ multiplex PCR; TCRdb stores in-frame clones only, minus some. The sample shows about 130,000 clones, about nine tenths of them seen only once. Sequencing was done on a sample of peripheral blood. These TCRs come from a middle-aged man with acute or convalescent COVID-19. Both conserved end residues are part of each CDR3. The order of the fields is J gene, clone size, D gene, V gene, CDR3 protein, CDR3 DNA. D genes are given only for firm matches. The size entry is marked missing in some rows and otherwise reads once, few, many or a size class.

>TRBJ1-4|.|.|TRBV7-9
CASARGGAFNEKLFF
TGTGCCAGCGCGCGAGGAGGGGCCTTCAATGAAAAACTGTTTTTT
>TRBJ1-2|.|.|TRBV9
CASSAAPRVETDGYTF
TGTGCCAGCAGCGCAGCACCCAGGGTAGAAACGGATGGCTACACCTTC
>TRBJ2-2|.|.|TRBV30
CAWNGVGELFF
TGTGCCTGGAACGGGGTCGGGGAGCTGTTTTTT
>TRBJ1-2|.|TRBD1|TRBV4-1
CASSQTGGANYGYTF
TGCGCCAGCAGCCAGACAGGGGGAGCTAACTATGGCTACACCTTC
>TRBJ2-3|.|TRBD2|TRBV28
CASRKRTSGFRDTQYF
TGTGCCAGCCGTAAACGGACTAGCGGGTTCAGGGATACGCAGTATTTT
>TRBJ2-3|.|.|TRBV30
CAWSNGHRNTQYF
TGTGCCTGGAGTAACGGACATCGAAATACGCAGTATTTT
>TRBJ2-7|.|.|TRBV5-4
CASSSWTAPVEQYF
TGTGCCAGCAGCTCTTGGACAGCCCCCGTCGAGCAGTACTTC
>TRBJ2-7|.|.|TRBV20-1
CSASYGKEQYF
TGCAGTGCTAGTTACGGGAAAGAGCAGTACTTC
>TRBJ2-3|.|TRBD2|TRBV29-1
CSARGLAGRPDTQYF
TGCAGCGCCCGGGGGCTAGCGGGGCGTCCAGATACGCAGTATTTT
>TRBJ2-5|.|.|TRBV5-5
CASSLDPSLETQYF
TGTGCCAGCAGCTTGGACCCTAGCTTAGAGACCCAGTACTTC
>TRBJ2-7|.|TRBD1|TRBV10-3
CATQGQETYEQYF
TGTGCCACACAGGGACAGGAGACCTACGAGCAGTACTTC
>TRBJ1-4|.|TRBD1|TRBV9
CASSVGRGNEKLFF
TGTGCCAGCAGCGTAGGCAGGGGGAATGAAAAACTGTTTTTT
>TRBJ1-5|once|.|TRBV19
CASKPRYSNQPQHF
TGTGCCAGTAAGCCGAGGTATAGCAATCAGCCCCAGCATTTT
>TRBJ1-1|once|.|TRBV5-4
CASSLPGSTEAFF
TGTGCCAGCAGCTTACCTGGGAGCACTGAAGCTTTCTTT
>TRBJ1-5|.|TRBD1|TRBV5-1
CASSLDPPGQGNQPQHF
TGCGCCAGCAGCTTGGATCCTCCAGGACAGGGGAATCAGCCCCAGCATTTT
>TRBJ1-1|.|TRBD1|TRBV28
CASRTGSVNTEAFF
TGTGCCAGCAGGACAGGGTCGGTGAACACTGAAGCTTTCTTT
>TRBJ1-1|.|.|TRBV19
CASSIDRDGDGMNTEAFF
TGTGCCAGTAGTATAGATCGAGACGGGGATGGGATGAACACTGAAGCTTTCTTT
>TRBJ2-5|.|.|TRBV6-6
CASSPASVQETQYF
TGTGCCAGCAGTCCCGCTAGCGTTCAAGAGACCCAGTACTTC
>TRBJ2-7|.|.|TRBV7-9
CASNRDSYEQYF
TGTGCCAGCAACCGGGACTCCTACGAGCAGTACTTC
>TRBJ1-2|.|.|TRBV5-1
CASSFPGQPYGYTF
TGCGCCAGCAGCTTTCCGGGACAACCCTATGGCTACACCTTC
>TRBJ1-1|.|TRBD1|TRBV19
CASSIRTGRTEAFF
TGTGCCAGTAGTATAAGGACAGGGAGGACTGAAGCTTTCTTT
>TRBJ2-3|.|TRBD2|TRBV11-2
CASSFDGGGAGTDTQYF
TGTGCCAGCAGCTTTGATGGCGGGGGGGCGGGGACGGATACGCAGTATTTT
>TRBJ1-4|.|.|TRBV29-1
CSVGGDTNEKLFF
TGCAGCGTTGGGGGCGACACAAATGAAAAACTGTTTTTT
>TRBJ1-1|.|.|TRBV5-1
CASSLFFPGRNTEAFF
TGCGCCAGCAGCTTGTTTTTTCCCGGGAGGAACACTGAAGCTTTCTTT
>TRBJ1-5|.|.|TRBV3-1/TRBV3-2
CASSPRVNQPQHF
TGTGCCAGCAGCCCCAGGGTAAATCAGCCCCAGCATTTT
>TRBJ1-2|.|.|TRBV5-5
CASSPLPQAYGYTF
TGTGCCAGCAGCCCCCTCCCACAGGCCTATGGCTACACCTTC
>TRBJ1-3|.|.|TRBV5-1
CASSLAGEGNTIYF
TGCGCCAGCAGCTTGGCCGGGGAGGGAAACACCATATATTTT
>TRBJ2-1|.|.|TRBV10-1
CASSGGSSYNEQFF
TGCGCCAGCAGTGGCGGATCCTCCTACAATGAGCAGTTCTTC
>TRBJ1-5|.|TRBD1|TRBV4-1
CASSQPSRDRVNQPQHF
TGCGCCAGCAGCCAACCATCGCGGGACAGGGTCAATCAGCCCCAGCATTTT